This T cell receptor (beta chain) appears in the sequencing data of a study of technical replicates of blood from several donors. Clones were read by immunoSEQ multiplex PCR, and TCRdb kept only the in-frame ones, dropping some. The sample comprises 85,000 to 100,000 clones, roughly 95% of which are singletons, and approximately 0.22% rests with the top ten. The CDR3 is 14 amino acids. The germline CDR1 and CDR2 sequences are SGHAT and FQNNGV. V was pared by 1 base and J by 1 base, with 0 bases of the junction left unmatched. The sequence derives from a human donor in good health. This chain uses TRBV11-2 with TRBJ1-1; 7 bases fit TRBD1. Sequencing was done on a sample of T cells isolated from PBMCs. The CDR3 sequence is CASSLGQGNTEAFF. DNA for the CDR3: TGTGCCAGCAGCTTAGGACAGGGGAACACTGAAGCTTTCTTT.